The 2 T cell receptor beta chains presented below share a single source sample, sequenced in a study of radiation and T cells in renal cell carcinoma. Time point denoted: baseline pretreatment blood. Treatment meaning: 15 Gy SBRT to primary tumor, nephrectomy 4 weeks later. Sequencing was performed with immunoSEQ multiplex PCR; in TCRdb, only in-frame clones are kept and a portion is missing. This table has some 140,000 clones, around nine tenths appearing once. The sequences come from blood, collected from a patient whose treatment included radiotherapy and nephrectomy. These receptor sequences come from a woman between 45 and 65 years old with renal cell carcinoma.

The count of this clone is one. The chain is built from TRBV2 and TRBJ1-4; 8 bases line up with TRBD1. After removal of 6 bases from V and 7 bases from J, the junction contained 10 bases not matched to a gene. Germline assignment: CDR1 SNHLY and CDR2 FYNNEI. The CDR3 is 15 residues long. CDR3 sequence: CASRQRQGSAEKLFF. In DNA, the CDR3 is TGTGCCAGCAGACAAAGACAGGGGTCGGCTGAAAAACTGTTTTTT. Together with reference TRBV2 and TRBJ1-4, the CDR3 gives the full variable domain: EPEVTQTPSHQVTQMGQEVILRCVPISNHLYFYWYRQILGQKVEFLVSFYNNEISEKSEIFDDQFSVERPDGSNFTLKIRSTKLEDSAMYFCASRQRQGSAEKLFFGSGTQLSVL.

The chain has TRBV7-9 and TRBJ1-1, with D unclear. The germline CDR1 and CDR2 sequences are SEHNR and FQNEAQ (reference sequence). The CDR3 is 13 residues long. V was shortened by 3 bases and J by 2 bases, with 7 bases between the two germline ends. The CDR3 nucleotides read TGTGCCAGCAGCTTCGCGGAAAACACTGAAGCTTTCTTT. Amino acid sequence: CASSFAENTEAFF.